These 26 T cell receptor beta chains share one sample of origin, sequenced in a study of identical twins. TCRdb fed the 5' RACE reads into MiXCR, producing one record per CDR3 protein. This table has about 570,000 distinct CDR3 sequences, around 9.6% appearing once. The same data also contributed to another study, on yellow fever vaccine responses in identical twins.

Source material: PBMCs. These receptors came from a young woman in good health.

This chain connects TRBV24-1 to TRBJ2-2; D gene unclear. CDR1 and CDR2 from the germline V gene are KGHDR and SFDVKD. V was clipped by 9 bases and J by 6 bases, with 13 bases between them. There are 13 residues in the CDR3. The chain's CDR3 is CATCQTRSGELFF. The CDR3 DNA sequence: TGTGCCACCTGTCAAACAAGGTCCGGGGAGCTGTTTTTT.

This clonotype was detected only a few times. The chain joins TRBV7-6 to TRBJ1-5; TRBD1 agrees at 7 bases. V dropped 1 base and J dropped 5; count of bases not matched to a gene: 5. This CDR3 comprises 15 residues. The germline V gene encodes CDR1 SGHVS and CDR2 FNYEAQ. CDR3 sequence: CASSLVGTDYQPQHF. DNA for the CDR3: TGTGCCAGCAGCTTAGTCGGGACAGATTATCAGCCCCAGCATTTT.

This clonotype was found many times. One end of the junction varies from germline; a read error may be responsible. The CDR3, as DNA: TGTGCCAGCAGCCAGGACAGGGGGCGGGCAGATACGCAGTATTTC. Its protein product is CASSQDRGRADTQYF. This chain uses TRBV5-6 with TRBJ2-3; the match to TRBD1 covers 11 bases. This CDR3 has 15 amino acids. Looked up from germline, CDR1 is SGHDT and CDR2 is YYEEEE.

This clonotype came up many times. The chain employs TRBV27 and TRBJ2-7; D remains unclear. This CDR3 is 12 amino acids long. Trimming stripped 4 bases from V and 6 bases from J, with 10 bases between. Germline V gene sequence: CDR1 MNHEY, CDR2 SMNVEV (reference sequence). DNA for the CDR3: TGTGCCAGCAGTTCCTGGGTCGGCGAGCAGTACTTC. Protein product: CASSSWVGEQYF.

This clonotype has only a few counts. The rearrangement uses TRBV10-3 and TRBJ2-1; TRBD2 might be the D (7 bases). Trimming pared 3 bases from V and 6 bases from J, leaving 15 bases between. Germline assignment: CDR1 ENHRY and CDR2 SYGVKD. The CDR3 length is 15 residues. Here the CDR3 reads CAISDPRGPSNEQFF. Here the CDR3 DNA reads TGTGCCATCAGTGACCCGCGGGGGCCCAGCAATGAGCAGTTCTTC.

The rearrangement joins TRBV15 to TRBJ2-1; 7 nucleotides match TRBD1. From germline, CDR1 is LNHNV and CDR2 YYDKDF (reference sequence). CDR3 length equals 18 residues. V trimming: 5 bases; J trimming: 0 bases; junction bases outside the gene matches: 13. In DNA form, the CDR3 reads TGTGCCACCAGCGGTTACCGGGACAGCCAGAGCTCCTACAATGAGCAGTTCTTC. It is translated as CATSGYRDSQSSYNEQFF.

This sequence joins TRBV11-2 and TRBJ2-2; no reliable D call. Trimming took off 0 bases at V and 2 bases at J, with 13 bases between the two ends. The germline gives CDR1 SGHAT, CDR2 FQNNGV. This CDR3 has 17 residues. The CDR3 nucleotides are TGTGCCAGCAGCTTAGACCCCGTTGGGGAAAACACCGGGGAGCTGTTTTTT. It yields the protein CASSLDPVGENTGELFF.

The CDR3 DNA reads as TGCAGTGCTAGTGCGACAGTCTCCTATGGCTACACCTTC. Translating it yields CSASATVSYGYTF. The chain employs TRBV20-1 and TRBJ1-2; D perhaps matches TRBD1 (5 bases). V was pared by 3 bases and J by 4 bases, with 12 bases between. Germline CDR1 is DFQATT and CDR2 is SNEGSKA (reference sequence). The CDR3 length is 13 residues.

The gene calls are TRBV5-1 and TRBJ2-7; TRBD2 matches 7 bases. The germline gives CDR1 SGHRS, CDR2 YFSETQ. The CDR3 totals 14 residues. V gave up 0 bases and J gave up 7 bases; unmatched junction bases: 7. The CDR3 reads CASSLGVGLREQYF. The DNA for the CDR3 is TGCGCCAGCAGCTTGGGAGTGGGACTACGGGAGCAGTACTTC. The variable domain in full, completed from reference TRBV5-1 and TRBJ2-7, reads KAGVTQTPRYLIKTRGQQVTLSCSPISGHRSVSWYQQTPGQGLQFLFEYFSETQRNKGNFPGRFSGRQFSNSRSEMNVSTLELGDSALYLCASSLGVGLREQYFGPGTRLTVT.

This clonotype appeared a few times. The rearrangement uses TRBV11-1 and TRBJ2-3, with 14 bases that match TRBD2. Unmatched junction bases numbered 5, after V lost 5 bases and J lost 4 bases. This CDR3 contains 16 residues. CDR1 and CDR2 from the germline V gene are SGHAT and FQDESV (reference sequence). The CDR3 spells CASSQGLAGVPDTQYF. The CDR3 coding sequence is TGTGCCAGCAGCCAGGGACTAGCGGGGGTCCCAGATACGCAGTATTTT.

This clonotype has just a few counts. The chain is built from TRBV20-1 and TRBJ2-1; 8 positions match TRBD2. Germline V gene lookup returns CDR1 DFQATT and CDR2 SNEGSKA (reference sequence). V lost 0 bases and J lost 1; bases outside the gene matches: 5. The CDR3 is 16 residues long. CDR3 loop: CSARDLVAGSYNEQFF. The CDR3 nucleotides are TGCAGTGCTAGAGATCTGGTAGCGGGATCCTACAATGAGCAGTTCTTC.

At least ten counts were recorded for this clonotype. This sequence joins TRBV7-2 and TRBJ2-1, with 9 nucleotides matching TRBD2. This CDR3 has 15 residues. Germline V CDR1 and CDR2: SGHTA, FQGNSA. V shed 3 bases and J 8 bases; nucleotides not matched to a gene: 8. The CDR3 DNA is TGTGCCAGCAGCTTCACTAGCGGGCAGGGGCATGAGCAGTTCTTC. This sequence encodes CASSFTSGQGHEQFF.

This clonotype came up many times. This chain connects TRBV7-3 to TRBJ2-3; TRBD2 matches at 10 bases. Germline CDR1 and CDR2: SGHTA and FQGTGA. V trimming: 2 bases; J trimming: 0 bases; junction bases outside the gene matches: 17. The CDR3 sequence is 21 residues long. The CDR3 loop is CASSLRPTGSGGPLSTDTQYF. CDR3 sequence (DNA): TGTGCCAGCAGCTTACGTCCGACTGGTAGCGGGGGGCCATTAAGCACAGATACGCAGTATTTT.

The sample holds a few counts of this clonotype. The rearrangement uses TRBV15 and TRBJ1-5; D might be TRBD1 (5 bases). Trimming pared 6 bases from V and 6 bases from J, leaving 18 bases between. CDR1 and CDR2 from the germline V gene are LNHNV and YYDKDF (reference sequence). This CDR3 is 15 amino acids long. In nucleotides, the CDR3 is TGTGCCACCAGTGGAACCCCCATGGGGGGTCAGCCCCAGCATTTT. It encodes CATSGTPMGGQPQHF.

In this sample, this clonotype turned up a few times. The chain joins TRBV2 to TRBJ2-5, with D maybe TRBD1 (6 bases). The germline CDR1 and CDR2 sequences are SNHLY and FYNNEI. The CDR3 runs to 12 residues. V dropped 8 bases and J dropped 2 bases, with 9 bases sitting between them. The CDR3 protein is CASLDRQETQYF. Here the CDR3 DNA reads TGTGCCAGCCTCGACAGGCAAGAGACCCAGTACTTC.

This clonotype was detected only a few times. V is TRBV30 and J is TRBJ1-1; D gene ambiguous. The CDR3 covers 14 residues. V lost 0 bases and J lost 7, with 15 bases in between. Germline V lookup: CDR1 GTSNPN, CDR2 SVGIG (reference sequence). CDR3 loop: CAWSVRGTFGEAFF. CDR3 nucleotides: TGTGCCTGGAGTGTACGGGGTACCTTCGGTGAAGCTTTCTTT.

In its sample, this clonotype was seen many times. The chain combines TRBV29-1 with TRBJ2-4; 11 nucleotides match TRBD2. Germline lookup yields CDR1 SQVTM and CDR2 ANQGSEA. The V gene end was trimmed by 4 bases and the J gene end by 9 bases; junction bases not matched to a gene: 8. This CDR3 is built from 14 residues. CDR3 bases: TGCAGCGTTGTTATGACTAGCGGGATAACCATTCAGTACTTC. Residues: CSVVMTSGITIQYF.

This clonotype was found many times. The V and J genes are TRBV29-1 and TRBJ1-1, with D unclear. The CDR3 has 12 residues. Looked up from germline, CDR1 is SQVTM and CDR2 is ANQGSEA. V lost 1 base and J lost 6, with 9 bases in between. CDR3 sequence reads: CSVEGWVAEAFF. The CDR3, as DNA: TGCAGCGTTGAAGGGTGGGTCGCTGAAGCTTTCTTT. The full variable domain, completed using reference TRBV29-1 and TRBJ1-1, is SAVISQKPSRDICQRGTSLTIQCQVDSQVTMMFWYRQQPGQSLTLIATANQGSEATYESGFVIDKFPISRPNLTFSTLTVSNMSPEDSSIYLCSVEGWVAEAFFGQGTRLTVV.

Only a few counts were recorded for this clonotype. This chain uses TRBV10-3 with TRBJ1-1, with 7 bases lining up with TRBD1. Looked up from germline, CDR1 is ENHRY and CDR2 is SYGVKD. V dropped 4 bases and J dropped 5; count of bases not matched to a gene: 7. The CDR3 has 14 residues. CDR3 amino acids: CAISGTGVGTEAFF. In nucleotides, the CDR3 is TGTGCCATCAGTGGTACAGGGGTAGGGACTGAAGCTTTCTTT.

A few counts support this clonotype. V usage is TRBV4-1 and J usage is TRBJ1-1; 7 positions agree with TRBD1. J lost 1 base, V lost 0 bases, and 5 bases had no gene match. The CDR3 spans 16 residues. Looked up from germline, CDR1 is MGHRA and CDR2 is YSYEKL. The CDR3 coding sequence is TGCGCCAGCAGCCAAGATCGACAGGGTGGGAACACTGAAGCTTTCTTT. It encodes CASSQDRQGGNTEAFF.

This clonotype came up many times. The chain has TRBV7-9 and TRBJ2-2, with TRBD1 matching over 9 bases. Germline values: CDR1 SEHNR, CDR2 FQNEAQ (reference sequence). The V segment lost 6 bases and the J segment 3 bases; nucleotides outside the gene matches: 5. The CDR3 is 15 residues long. In nucleotides, the CDR3 is TGTGCCAGCAGGGGACAGGGCCGCGACACCGGGGAGCTGTTTTTT. Translated: CASRGQGRDTGELFF.

This clonotype has a handful of counts. The chain combines TRBV6-2 or TRBV6-3 with TRBJ2-4; 7 nucleotides agree with TRBD2. V was pared by 1 base and J by 0 bases, with 6 bases of the junction left unmatched. Looked up from germline, CDR1 is MNHEY and CDR2 is SVGEGT. The CDR3 is 17 residues long. The CDR3 region has the DNA TGTGCCAGCAGTTACTTGTTCCAGCGGGAAGCCAAAAACATTCAGTACTTC. This codes for CASSYLFQREAKNIQYF.

This clonotype was counted only a few times. This chain uses TRBV20-1 with TRBJ1-1; a possible D gene is TRBD1 (6 bases). V dropped 1 base and J dropped 0 bases, with 12 bases sitting between them. There are 15 residues in the CDR3. Per the germline V gene, CDR1 is DFQATT and CDR2 is SNEGSKA (reference sequence). The CDR3 protein is CSARVVGGLNTEAFF. The CDR3 nucleotides read TGCAGTGCTAGAGTTGTAGGGGGATTGAACACTGAAGCTTTCTTT.

This clonotype came up a few times. The rearrangement joins TRBV29-1 to TRBJ2-7; 8 bases match TRBD1. V shed 7 bases and J 0 bases; nucleotides not matched to a gene: 2. Germline CDR1 is SQVTM and CDR2 is ANQGSEA. The CDR3 runs to 12 residues. Written as DNA, the CDR3 is TGCAGCGGACAGGGGCCCTCCTACGAGCAGTACTTC. Translating it yields CSGQGPSYEQYF.

This clonotype occurred many times. J is TRBJ2-7 and V is TRBV5-4; D remains ambiguous. The CDR3 spans 14 residues. CDR1 is SGHNT, CDR2 YYREEE, per germline (reference sequence). The V gene lost 0 bases and the J gene lost 2 bases, with 9 bases spanning the gap. Here the CDR3 reads CASSLGLVTYEQYF. CDR3 nucleotides: TGTGCCAGCAGCTTGGGTTTGGTAACCTACGAGCAGTACTTC.

Many counts were recorded for this clonotype. The chain uses TRBV7-9 and TRBJ2-5, with 8 bases identical to TRBD2. The CDR3 is 15 amino acids. Germline loops: CDR1 SEHNR, CDR2 FQNEAQ (reference sequence). V lost 7 bases to trimming and J lost 2 bases; unmatched junction nucleotides: 9. In DNA form, the CDR3 reads TGTGCCAGCACCCCACTAGCGGAACCTCAAGAGACCCAGTACTTC. Its translation is CASTPLAEPQETQYF. Based on the CDR3 plus reference TRBV7-9 and TRBJ2-5, the full variable domain is DTGVSQNPRHKITKRGQNVTFRCDPISEHNRLYWYRQTLGQGPEFLTYFQNEAQLEKSRLLSDRFSAERPKGSFSTLEIQRTEQGDSAMYLCASTPLAEPQETQYFGPGTRLLVL.